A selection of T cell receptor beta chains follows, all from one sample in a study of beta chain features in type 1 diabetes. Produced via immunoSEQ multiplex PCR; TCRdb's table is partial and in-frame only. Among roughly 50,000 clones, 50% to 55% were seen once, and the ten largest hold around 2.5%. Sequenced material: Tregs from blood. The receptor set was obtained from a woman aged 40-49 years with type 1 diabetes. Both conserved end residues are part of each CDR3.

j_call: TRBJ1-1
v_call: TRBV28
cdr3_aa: CASSFSAGTNEAFF

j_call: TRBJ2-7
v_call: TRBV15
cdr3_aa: CATSRIDTYEQYF

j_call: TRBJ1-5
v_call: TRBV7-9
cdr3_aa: CASSQRGGSNQPQHF

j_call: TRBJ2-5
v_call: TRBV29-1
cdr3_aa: CSVEEGTGETQYF

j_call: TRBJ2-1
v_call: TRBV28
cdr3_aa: CATAGLADNEQFF

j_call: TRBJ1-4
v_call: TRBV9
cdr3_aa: CASSVSGTGDEKLFF

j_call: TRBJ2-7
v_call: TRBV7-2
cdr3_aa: CASSLAASGPYEQYF

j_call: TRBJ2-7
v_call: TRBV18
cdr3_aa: CASSPATPSDVYEQYF

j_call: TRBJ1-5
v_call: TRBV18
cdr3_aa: CASSPALDQPQHF

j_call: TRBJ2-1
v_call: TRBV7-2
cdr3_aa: CASSGGTSGGERSYNEQFF